This TCR beta chain is drawn from a study of beta chain features in type 1 diabetes. Broader study findings: Shortening of TCRB CDR3s, moderate but significant, appeared in all four CD4+ subsets of Type 1 diabetes patients. PCR could preferentially amplify shorter templates, alike in patients and controls.

cDNA synthesis used the whole RNA isolate, giving expressed TCRB sequences. Approximately 3.5 million reads per sample on average were obtained from naive, central memory and regulatory T cell samples. The data were produced by immunoSEQ multiplex PCR, yet TCRdb's version contains in-frame clones alone and is incomplete. The top ten clones hold 0.015% of a sample with about 340,000 clones, approximately 13% of them seen once. A word on this clone: As yet, its antigen is unknown.

The specimen was naive CD4+ T cells from blood. The clonotype comes from a woman aged 18-35 years with type 1 diabetes.

The CDR3: CASSSLGGRTEAFF. As DNA, the CDR3 is TGTGCCAGTAGTTCGTTGGGGGGACGCACTGAAGCTTTCTTT. This chain connects TRBV19 to TRBJ1-1, with a possible D match to TRBD1 (5 bases). Trimming removed 5 bases from V and 4 bases from J, with 14 bases in between. The germline V gene encodes CDR1 LNHDA and CDR2 SQIVND (reference sequence). The CDR3 runs 14 residues.